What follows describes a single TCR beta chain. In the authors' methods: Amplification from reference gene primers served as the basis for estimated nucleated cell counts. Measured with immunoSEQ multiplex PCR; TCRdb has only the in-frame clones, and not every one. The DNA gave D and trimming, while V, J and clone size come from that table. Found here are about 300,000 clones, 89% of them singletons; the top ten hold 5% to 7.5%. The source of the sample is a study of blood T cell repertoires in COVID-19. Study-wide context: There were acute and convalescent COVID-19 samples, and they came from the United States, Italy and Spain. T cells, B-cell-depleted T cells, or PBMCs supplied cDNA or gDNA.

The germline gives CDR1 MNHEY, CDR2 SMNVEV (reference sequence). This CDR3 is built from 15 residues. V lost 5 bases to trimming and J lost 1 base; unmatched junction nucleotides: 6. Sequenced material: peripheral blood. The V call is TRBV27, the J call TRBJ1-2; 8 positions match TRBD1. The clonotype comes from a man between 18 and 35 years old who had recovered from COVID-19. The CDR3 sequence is CASSPMDRVNYGYTF. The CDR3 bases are TGTGCCAGCAGTCCGATGGACAGGGTTAACTATGGCTACACCTTC.